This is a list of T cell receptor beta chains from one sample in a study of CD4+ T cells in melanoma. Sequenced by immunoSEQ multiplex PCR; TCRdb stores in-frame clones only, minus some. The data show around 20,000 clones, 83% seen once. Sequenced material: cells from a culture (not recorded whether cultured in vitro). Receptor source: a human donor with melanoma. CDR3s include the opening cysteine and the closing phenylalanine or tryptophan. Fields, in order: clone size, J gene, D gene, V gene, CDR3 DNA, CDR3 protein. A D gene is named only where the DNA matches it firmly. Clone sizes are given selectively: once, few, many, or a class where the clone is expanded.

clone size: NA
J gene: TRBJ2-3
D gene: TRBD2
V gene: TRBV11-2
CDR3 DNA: TGTGCCAGCAGCTTAGGCTCCTTCCCGGGCGGGGGGGATACGCAGTATTTT
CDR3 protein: CASSLGSFPGGGDTQYF

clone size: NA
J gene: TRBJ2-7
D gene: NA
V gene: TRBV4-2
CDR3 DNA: TGTGCCAGCAGCCAAGATTCCGGAGGACCGACCTCCCAGGCCTTC
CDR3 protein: CASSQDSGGPTSQAF

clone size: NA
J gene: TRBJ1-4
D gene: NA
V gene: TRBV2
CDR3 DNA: TGTGCCAGCTTGTCCGCCCGTCGAAAACTGTTTTTT
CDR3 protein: CASLSARRKLFF

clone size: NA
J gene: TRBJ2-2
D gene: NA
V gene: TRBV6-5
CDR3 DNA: TGTGCCAGCAGTTCCCTGGATAGGAGACACACCGGGGAGCTGTTTTTT
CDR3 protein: CASSSLDRRHTGELFF

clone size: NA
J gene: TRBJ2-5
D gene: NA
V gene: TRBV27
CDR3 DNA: TGTGCCAGCAGTCGGGCGAGAGGGGTCGTGGAGACCCAGTACTTC
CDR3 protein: CASSRARGVVETQYF

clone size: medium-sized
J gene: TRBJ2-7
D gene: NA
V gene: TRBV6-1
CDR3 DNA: TGTGCCAGCAGTTCAGGGCGTCAGTACGAGCAGTACTTC
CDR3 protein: CASSSGRQYEQYF

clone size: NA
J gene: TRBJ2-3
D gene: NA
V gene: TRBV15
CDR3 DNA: TGTGCCACCAGCGGGGGGGCGTGGTTGGGGACAGATACGCAGTATTTT
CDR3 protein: CATSGGAWLGTDTQYF

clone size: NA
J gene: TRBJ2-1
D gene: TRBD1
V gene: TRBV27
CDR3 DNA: TGTGCCAGCAGTTCCCCCTTTTACAGGGGGAACAATGAGCAGTTCTTC
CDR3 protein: CASSSPFYRGNNEQFF

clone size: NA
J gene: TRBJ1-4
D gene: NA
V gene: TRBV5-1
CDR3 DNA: TGCGCCAGCAGCTTGGGGGAAACTGGGGCCGGTGAAAAACTGTTTTTT
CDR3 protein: CASSLGETGAGEKLFF

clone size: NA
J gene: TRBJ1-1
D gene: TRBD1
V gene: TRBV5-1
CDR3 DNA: TGCGCCAGCAGCTTGCAGGGGGCTTACACTGAAGCTTTCTTT
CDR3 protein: CASSLQGAYTEAFF

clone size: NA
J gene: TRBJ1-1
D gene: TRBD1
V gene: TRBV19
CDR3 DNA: TGTGCCAGCCTTCCAGGGGGCGGCGTACCTGGGACTGAAGCTTTCTTT
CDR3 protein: CASLPGGGVPGTEAFF

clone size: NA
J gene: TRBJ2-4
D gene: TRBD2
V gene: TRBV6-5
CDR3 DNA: TGTGCCACGTCGGGGGGGGGAGCCAAAAACATTCAGTACTTC
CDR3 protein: CATSGGGAKNIQYF

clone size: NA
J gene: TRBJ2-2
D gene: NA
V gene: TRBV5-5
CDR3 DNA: TGTGCCAGCAGCTTGGATTTCGGGGAGCTGTTTTTT
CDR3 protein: CASSLDFGELFF

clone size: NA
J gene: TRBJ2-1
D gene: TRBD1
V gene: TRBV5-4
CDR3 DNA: TGTGCCAGCAGCTTGGGCAGGGGGATTTACAATGAGCAGTTCTTC
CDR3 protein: CASSLGRGIYNEQFF

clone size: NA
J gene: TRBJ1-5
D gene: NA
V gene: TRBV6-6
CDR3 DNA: TGTGCCAGCAGTACCCCCGGGGGAGGGCAGCCCCAGCATTTT
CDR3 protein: CASSTPGGGQPQHF

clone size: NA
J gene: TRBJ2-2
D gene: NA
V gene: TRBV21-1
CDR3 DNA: NA
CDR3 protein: CASSFGAGNTGELFF

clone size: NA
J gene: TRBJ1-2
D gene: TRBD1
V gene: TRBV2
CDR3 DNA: TGTGCCGAATCCGGGACAGACGCGGGGTCCGTCTATGGCTACACCTTC
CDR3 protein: CAESGTDAGSVYGYTF

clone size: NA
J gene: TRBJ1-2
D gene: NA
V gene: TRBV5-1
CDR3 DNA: TGCGCCAGCAGCTTGGAGGGCTATGGCTACACCTTC
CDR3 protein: CASSLEGYGYTF

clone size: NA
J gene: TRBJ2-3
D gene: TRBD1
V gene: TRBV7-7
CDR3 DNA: TGTGCTAGCAGCGTCGGGACAGTTAGCACAGATACGCAGTATTTT
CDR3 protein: CASSVGTVSTDTQYF

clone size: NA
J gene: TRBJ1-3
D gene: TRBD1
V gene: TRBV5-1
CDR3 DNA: TGCGCCAGCAGCTTGGACGACAGGGCGAGACTAAACACCATATATTTT
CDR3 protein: CASSLDDRARLNTIYF

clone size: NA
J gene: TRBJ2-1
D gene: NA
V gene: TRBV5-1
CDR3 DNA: TGCGCCAGCAGCTTGGTTGGCGGGGGCCACCGGGATGAGCAGTTCTTC
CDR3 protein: CASSLVGGGHRDEQFF

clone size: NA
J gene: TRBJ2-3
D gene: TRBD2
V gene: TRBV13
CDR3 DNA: TGTGCCAGCAGCTTGAAGCGGGGAGATACGCAGTATTTT
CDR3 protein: CASSLKRGDTQYF

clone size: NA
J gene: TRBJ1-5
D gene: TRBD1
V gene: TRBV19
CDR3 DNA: TGTGCCAGTAGTTACAGGGGGCAAGGCAATCAGCCCCAGCATTTT
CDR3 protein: CASSYRGQGNQPQHF

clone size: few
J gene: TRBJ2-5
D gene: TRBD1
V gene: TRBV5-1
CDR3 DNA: TGCGCCAGCAGCTTGGGGACAGGGGATCGGGAGACCCAGTACTTC
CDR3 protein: CASSLGTGDRETQYF

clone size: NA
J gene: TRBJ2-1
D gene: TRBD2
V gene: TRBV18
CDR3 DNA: TGTGCCAGCTCACCGGCCGGACTAGCGGGGGGCTCCACCAATGAGCAGTTCTTC
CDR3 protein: CASSPAGLAGGSTNEQFF

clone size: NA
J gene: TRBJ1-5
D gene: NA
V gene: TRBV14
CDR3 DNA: TGTGCCAGCAGGGCACAGGTTCCTAATCAGCCCCAGCATTTT
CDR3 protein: CASRAQVPNQPQHF

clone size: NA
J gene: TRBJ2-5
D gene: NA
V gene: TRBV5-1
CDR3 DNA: TGCGCCAGCAGCTCCTCGGAGGAGACCCAGTACTTC
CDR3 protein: CASSSSEETQYF

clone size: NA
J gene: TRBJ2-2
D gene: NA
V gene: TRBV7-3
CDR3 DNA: TGTGCCAGCAGCCCGGGGCCGATCGGGGAGCTGTTTTTT
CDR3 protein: CASSPGPIGELFF

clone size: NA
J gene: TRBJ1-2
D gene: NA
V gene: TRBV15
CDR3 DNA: TGTGCCACCAGCAGAGGTGGACTACAGGGAACTAACTATGGCTACACCTTC
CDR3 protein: CATSRGGLQGTNYGYTF

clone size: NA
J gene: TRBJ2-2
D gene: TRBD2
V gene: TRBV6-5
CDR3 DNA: TGTGCCAGCAGTTCAGCGGGGGGGATGAACACCGGGGAGCTGTTTTTT
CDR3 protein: CASSSAGGMNTGELFF

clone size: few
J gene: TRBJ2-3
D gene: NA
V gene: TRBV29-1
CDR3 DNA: TGCAGCGCCTCCCGGGACCTACGAGATACGCAGTATTTT
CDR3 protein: CSASRDLRDTQYF

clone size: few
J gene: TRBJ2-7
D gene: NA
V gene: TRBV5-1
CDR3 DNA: TGCGCCAGCAGGCCCGCCTACCGGGTCTACGAGCAGTACTTC
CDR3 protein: CASRPAYRVYEQYF

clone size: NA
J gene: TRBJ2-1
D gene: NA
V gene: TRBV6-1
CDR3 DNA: TGTGCCAGCAGTGTCCTAAGAAATGAGCAGTTCTTC
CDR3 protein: CASSVLRNEQFF

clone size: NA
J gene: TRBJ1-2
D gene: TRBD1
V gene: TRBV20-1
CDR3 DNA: TGCAGTTGCGGACAGGGTTATGGCTACACCTTC
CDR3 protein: CSCGQGYGYTF

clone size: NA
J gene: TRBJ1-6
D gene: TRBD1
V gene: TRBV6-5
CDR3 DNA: TGTGCCAGCAGTTACTCGGGGACAGTTAATTCACCCCTCCACTTT
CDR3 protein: CASSYSGTVNSPLHF

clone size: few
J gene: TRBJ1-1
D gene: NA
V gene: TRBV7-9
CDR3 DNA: TGTGCCAGCAGCTTAGGACTAGGGAGGAACACTGAAGCTTTCTTT
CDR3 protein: CASSLGLGRNTEAFF

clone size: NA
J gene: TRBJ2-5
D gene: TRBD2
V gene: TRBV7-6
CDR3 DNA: TGTGCCAGCAGCTCAACCACCGCGGGACTAGCGGAGACCCAGTACTTC
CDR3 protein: CASSSTTAGLAETQYF

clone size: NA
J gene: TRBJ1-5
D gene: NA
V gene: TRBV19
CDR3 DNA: TGTGCCAGTAGCCCAAGCAGGCGCGATCAGCCCCAGCATTTT
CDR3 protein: CASSPSRRDQPQHF

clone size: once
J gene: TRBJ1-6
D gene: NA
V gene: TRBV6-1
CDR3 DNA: TGTGCCAGCAGTTCGGGACCATATAATTCACCCCTCCACTTT
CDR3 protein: CASSSGPYNSPLHF

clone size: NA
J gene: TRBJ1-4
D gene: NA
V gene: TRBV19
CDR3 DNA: TGTGCCAGTAGTATCTGGGGGCGCGGGGAAAAACTGTTTTTT
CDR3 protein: CASSIWGRGEKLFF

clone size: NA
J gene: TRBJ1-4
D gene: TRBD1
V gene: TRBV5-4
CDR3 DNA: TGTGCCAGCAGCGGACAGGGGAGCAGCGAAAAACTGTTTTTT
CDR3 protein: CASSGQGSSEKLFF

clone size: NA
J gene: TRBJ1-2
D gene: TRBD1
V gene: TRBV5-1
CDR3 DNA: TGCGCCAGCAGCTTGGCGGGGAGGGACAGAACTAACTATGGCTACACCTTC
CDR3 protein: CASSLAGRDRTNYGYTF

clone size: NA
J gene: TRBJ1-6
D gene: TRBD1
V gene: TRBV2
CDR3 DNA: TGTGCCAGCAGTCGGGACAGGGAAAAGGCACCCCTCCACTTT
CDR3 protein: CASSRDREKAPLHF

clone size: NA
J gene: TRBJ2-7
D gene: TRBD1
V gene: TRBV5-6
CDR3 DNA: TGTGCCAGCAGCACCCGGGACAGATTCTACGAGCAGTACTTC
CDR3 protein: CASSTRDRFYEQYF

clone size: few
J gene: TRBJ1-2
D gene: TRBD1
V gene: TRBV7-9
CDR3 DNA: TGTGCCAGCAGCACAGTAACAGGGGGCGATAACTATGGCTACACCTTC
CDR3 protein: CASSTVTGGDNYGYTF

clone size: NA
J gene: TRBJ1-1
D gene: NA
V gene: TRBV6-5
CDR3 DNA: TGTGCCAGCAGTTACTCGGGGGTCACGTACACTGAAGCTTTCTTT
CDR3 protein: CASSYSGVTYTEAFF

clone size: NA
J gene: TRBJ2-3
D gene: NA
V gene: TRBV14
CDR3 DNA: TGTGCCAGCAGCCAATATGGTGGTGCCTTTACGCAGTATTTT
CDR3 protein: CASSQYGGAFTQYF

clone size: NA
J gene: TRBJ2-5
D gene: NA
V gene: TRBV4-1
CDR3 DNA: TGCGCCAGCAGCCAAGATCGCACTCAACAAGAGACCCAGTACTTC
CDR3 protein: CASSQDRTQQETQYF

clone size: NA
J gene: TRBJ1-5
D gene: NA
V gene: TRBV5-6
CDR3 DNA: TGTGCCAGCAGCTCGCCAACTCGGACCTCAAGGCTCGGGGATCAGCCCCAGCATTTT
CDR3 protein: CASSSPTRTSRLGDQPQHF

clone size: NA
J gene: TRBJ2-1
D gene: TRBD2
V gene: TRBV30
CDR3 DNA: TGTGCCTGCACCCCTTACGGGGGGTCGTCCTACAATGAGCAGTTCTTC
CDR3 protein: CACTPYGGSSYNEQFF

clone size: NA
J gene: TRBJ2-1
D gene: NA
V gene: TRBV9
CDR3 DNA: TGTGCCAGCAGCGGTAGCCTCTACAATGAGCAGTTCTTC
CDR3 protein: CASSGSLYNEQFF

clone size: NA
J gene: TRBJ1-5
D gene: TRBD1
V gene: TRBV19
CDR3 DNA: TGTGCCAGTAGTGAAGGGACAGGACTTTATCAGCCCCAGCATTTT
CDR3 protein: CASSEGTGLYQPQHF

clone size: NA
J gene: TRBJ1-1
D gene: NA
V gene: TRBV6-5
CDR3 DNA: TGTGCCAGCAGTTCGTACAGGAGGAACACTGAAGCTTTCTTT
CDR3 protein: CASSSYRRNTEAFF